This entry features one T cell receptor beta chain sequence. Its target is unknown. The data derive from a study of cytomegalovirus exposure and HLA in healthy donors. In the study overall: An earlier analysis identified 95 million to 120 million unique TCR beta sequences in approximately 190 million T cells. Study-wide points: Later analysis demonstrated an association between a missense DCLRE1C variant and TCR beta V- and J-gene trimming. The likely explanation for a cluster of highly shared sequence variants was sequencing artifact.

The primer mix had 60 Vbeta and 13 Jbeta primers. Measured with immunoSEQ multiplex PCR; TCRdb has only the in-frame clones, and not every one. The sample lists approximately 100,000 clones, roughly 70% occurring once. CDR1 is LGHNA, CDR2 YNFKEQ, per germline. This CDR3 has 13 residues. Trimming took 2 bases from V and 5 from J, leaving 10 bases between them. This sequence originates from a man aged 45-65 years in good health and CMV-seronegative. The genes are TRBV4-2 and TRBJ2-7; perhaps TRBD2 as D (5 bases). The specimen sequenced was PBMCs. The CDR3 DNA reads TGTGCCAGCAGCCAACGGGTTAGCGACGAGCAGTACTTC. Its protein is CASSQRVSDEQYF.